The TCR beta chain described here comes from a study of T cell responses to AZD1222 COVID-19 vaccine. Assay used: immunoSEQ multiplex PCR; TCRdb lists only in-frame clones, some missing. Here the sample spans 130,000 to 150,000 clones, around 83% being singletons. To note about this clone: Its antigen is not identified.

Germline-derived CDR1 and CDR2 are SEHNR and FQNEAQ (reference sequence). J gave up 4 bases and V 6 bases, and 10 bases lay outside the gene matches. The CDR3 covers 16 residues. Overall study results and limits: Only a handful of people who got AZD1222 tested seropositive at baseline. Clonal diversity was possibly underestimated; the donors were predominantly white British and more often female.

This clonotype was obtained from an adult in good health. Material: peripheral blood, obtained on day 0 of MenACWY control vaccination. This chain connects TRBV7-9 to TRBJ1-4; TRBD1 matches at 8 bases. The CDR3 loop reads CASSKGQGFHNEKLFF. The CDR3 nucleotides read TGTGCCAGCAGTAAAGGACAGGGCTTCCATAATGAAAAACTGTTTTTT. Complete variable domain (other parts from reference TRBV7-9 and TRBJ1-4): DTGVSQNPRHKITKRGQNVTFRCDPISEHNRLYWYRQTLGQGPEFLTYFQNEAQLEKSRLLSDRFSAERPKGSFSTLEIQRTEQGDSAMYLCASSKGQGFHNEKLFFGSGTQLSVL.